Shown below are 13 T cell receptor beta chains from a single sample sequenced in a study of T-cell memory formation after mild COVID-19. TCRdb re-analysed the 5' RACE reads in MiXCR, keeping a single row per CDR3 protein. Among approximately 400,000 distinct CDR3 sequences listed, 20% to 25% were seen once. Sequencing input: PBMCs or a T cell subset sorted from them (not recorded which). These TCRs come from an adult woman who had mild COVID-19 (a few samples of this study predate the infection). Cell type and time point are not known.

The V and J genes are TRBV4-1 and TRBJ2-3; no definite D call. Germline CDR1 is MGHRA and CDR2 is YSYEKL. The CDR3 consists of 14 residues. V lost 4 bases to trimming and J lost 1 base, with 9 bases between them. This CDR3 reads CASSPQAGTDTQYF. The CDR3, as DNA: TGCGCCAGCAGCCCTCAAGCTGGCACAGATACGCAGTATTTT.

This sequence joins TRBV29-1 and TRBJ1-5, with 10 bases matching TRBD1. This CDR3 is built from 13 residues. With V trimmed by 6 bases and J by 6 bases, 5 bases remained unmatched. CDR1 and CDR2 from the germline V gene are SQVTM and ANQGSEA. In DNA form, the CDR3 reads TGCAGCGTCGTGACAGGGGGCGGTCAGCCCCAGCATTTT. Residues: CSVVTGGGQPQHF.

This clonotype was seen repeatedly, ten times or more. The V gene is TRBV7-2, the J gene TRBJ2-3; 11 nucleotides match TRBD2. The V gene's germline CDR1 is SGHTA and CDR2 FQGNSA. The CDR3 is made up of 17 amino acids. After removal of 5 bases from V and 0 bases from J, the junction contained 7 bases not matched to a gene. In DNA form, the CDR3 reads TGTGCCAGCAGCCACGGACTAGCGGGTTCTAGCACAGATACGCAGTATTTT. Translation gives CASSHGLAGSSTDTQYF.

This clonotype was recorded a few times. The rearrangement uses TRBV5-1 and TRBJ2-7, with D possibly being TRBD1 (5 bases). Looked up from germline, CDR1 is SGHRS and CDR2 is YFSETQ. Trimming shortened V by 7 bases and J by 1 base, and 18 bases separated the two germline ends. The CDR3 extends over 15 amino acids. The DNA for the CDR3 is TGCGCCAGCCAACAGGCAAGCAGTATGTCCTACGAGCAGTACTTC. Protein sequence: CASQQASSMSYEQYF.

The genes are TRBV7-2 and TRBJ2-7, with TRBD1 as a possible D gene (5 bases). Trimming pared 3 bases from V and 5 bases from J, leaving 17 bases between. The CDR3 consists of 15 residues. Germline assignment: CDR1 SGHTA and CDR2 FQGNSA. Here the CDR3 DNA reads TGTGCCAGCAGCTTGCGTGACAGCCCTGTCAACGAGCAGTACTTC. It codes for CASSLRDSPVNEQYF.

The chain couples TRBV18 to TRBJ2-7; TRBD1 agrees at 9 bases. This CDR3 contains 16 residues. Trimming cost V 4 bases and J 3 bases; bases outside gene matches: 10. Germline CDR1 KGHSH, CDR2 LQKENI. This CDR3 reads CASSLLGQGGGYEQYF. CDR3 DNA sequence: TGTGCCAGCTCACTACTGGGACAGGGAGGTGGCTACGAGCAGTACTTC.

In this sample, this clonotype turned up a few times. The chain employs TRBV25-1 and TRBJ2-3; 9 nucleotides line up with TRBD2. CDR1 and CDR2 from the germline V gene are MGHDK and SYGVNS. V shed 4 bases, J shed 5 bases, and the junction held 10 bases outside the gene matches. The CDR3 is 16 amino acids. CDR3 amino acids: CASSARASGAVDTQYF. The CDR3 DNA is TGTGCCAGCAGTGCGCGAGCTAGCGGGGCCGTAGATACGCAGTATTTT.

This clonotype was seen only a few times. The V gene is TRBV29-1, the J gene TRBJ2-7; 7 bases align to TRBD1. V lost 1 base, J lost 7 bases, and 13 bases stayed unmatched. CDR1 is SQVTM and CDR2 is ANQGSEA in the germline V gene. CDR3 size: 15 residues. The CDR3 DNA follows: TGCAGCGTTGAAGGGGGGACAGATGGGCTCCTGGAGCAGTACTTC. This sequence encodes CSVEGGTDGLLEQYF.

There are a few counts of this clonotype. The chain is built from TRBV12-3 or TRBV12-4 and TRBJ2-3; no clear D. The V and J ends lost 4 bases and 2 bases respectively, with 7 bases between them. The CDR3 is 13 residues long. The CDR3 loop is CASSSPNTDTQYF. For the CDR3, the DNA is TGTGCCAGCAGTTCCCCAAACACAGATACGCAGTATTTT.

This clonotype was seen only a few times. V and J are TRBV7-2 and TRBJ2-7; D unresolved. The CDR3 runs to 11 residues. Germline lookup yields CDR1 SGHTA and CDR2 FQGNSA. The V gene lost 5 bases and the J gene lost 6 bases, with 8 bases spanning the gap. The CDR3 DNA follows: TGTGCCAGCAGCCGAACTCTCGAGCAGTACTTC. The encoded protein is CASSRTLEQYF.

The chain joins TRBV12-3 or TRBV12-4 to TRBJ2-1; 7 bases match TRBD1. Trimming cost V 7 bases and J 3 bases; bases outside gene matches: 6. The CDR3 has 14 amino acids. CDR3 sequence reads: CASKRDSGYNEQFF. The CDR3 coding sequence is TGTGCCAGCAAGAGGGACAGCGGCTACAATGAGCAGTTCTTC.

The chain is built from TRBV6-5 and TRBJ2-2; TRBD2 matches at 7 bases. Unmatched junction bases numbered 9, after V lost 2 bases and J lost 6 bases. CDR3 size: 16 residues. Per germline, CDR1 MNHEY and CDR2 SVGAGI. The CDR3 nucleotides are TGTGCCAGCAGTTACGGTAGGGAGGGAGGACCCGGGGAGCTGTTTTTT. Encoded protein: CASSYGREGGPGELFF.

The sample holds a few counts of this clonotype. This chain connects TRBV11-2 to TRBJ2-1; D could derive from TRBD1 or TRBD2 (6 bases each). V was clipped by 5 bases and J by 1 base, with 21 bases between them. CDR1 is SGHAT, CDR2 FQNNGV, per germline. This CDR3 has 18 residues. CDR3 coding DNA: TGTGCCAGCAGCCCCCACCCGCTGGGCGGGACATCCTACAATGAGCAGTTCTTC. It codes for CASSPHPLGGTSYNEQFF.